These 3 T cell receptor beta chains share one sample of origin, sequenced in a study of T-cell memory formation after mild COVID-19. TCRdb reprocessed the 5' RACE reads with MiXCR, giving one entry per CDR3 protein. The profile shows around 410,000 distinct CDR3 sequences, around a quarter of them singletons. Sequenced input: PBMCs or a T cell subset sorted from them (not recorded which). The receptors were sampled from an adult woman who had mild COVID-19 (a few samples of this study predate the infection). Cell type and time point are not known.

V gene TRBV11-2 combines with J gene TRBJ2-5; 14 bases are a match to TRBD2. Germline V lookup: CDR1 SGHAT, CDR2 FQNNGV. The CDR3 runs to 17 residues. The V and J ends lost 5 bases and 5 bases, in that order; junction bases with no gene match: 10. The CDR3 protein is CASSQGTSGSRGETQYF. The CDR3 DNA sequence: TGTGCCAGCAGCCAAGGGACTAGCGGGAGTCGCGGGGAGACCCAGTACTTC.

The gene calls are TRBV11-3 and TRBJ2-5, with D hard to call. Germline loops: CDR1 SGHNT, CDR2 YENEEA. The CDR3 consists of 14 residues. V was shortened by 3 bases and J by 2 bases, with 10 bases between the two germline ends. CDR3 in amino acids: CASSLTTPQETQYF. CDR3 DNA: TGTGCCAGCAGCTTGACGACACCACAAGAGACCCAGTACTTC. The whole variable domain, remainder taken from reference TRBV11-3 and TRBJ2-5, is EAGVVQSPRYKIIEKKQPVAFWCNPISGHNTLYWYLQNLGQGPELLIRYENEEAVDDSQLPKDRFSAERLKGVDSTLKIQPAELGDSAVYLCASSLTTPQETQYFGPGTRLLVL.

The gene calls are TRBV7-2 and TRBJ2-7, with TRBD2 matching 8 bases. The CDR3 sequence is 14 residues long. V gave up 5 bases and J gave up 3 bases; unmatched junction bases: 6. Germline V lookup: CDR1 SGHTA, CDR2 FQGNSA. CDR3 sequence: CASSEAGGIYEQYF. The CDR3 coding sequence is TGTGCCAGCAGCGAGGCGGGAGGCATCTACGAGCAGTACTTC. Combining the CDR3 with reference TRBV7-2 and TRBJ2-7 gives the whole variable domain GAGVSQSPSNKVTEKGKDVELRCDPISGHTALYWYRQSLGQGLEFLIYFQGNSAPDKSGLPSDRFSAERTGGSVSTLTIQRTQQEDSAVYLCASSEAGGIYEQYFGPGTRLTVT.